This section outlines one T cell receptor (beta chain) sequence together with its context. Its specificity is not known. Primed by a sample-barcoded 5' primer and a J-beta primer mix, a second PCR proceeded for roughly 7 to 11 cycles. TCRdb itself ran the 5' RACE reads through MiXCR, one entry per CDR3 protein. The table shows hundreds of thousands of distinct CDR3 sequences, with around 24% occurring only once. This specimen comes from a study of blood T cells in healthy people across ages. General study findings and limits: Long-lived donors had more naive CD4+ cells and higher diversity than aged donors.

Per germline, CDR1 LNHNV and CDR2 YYDKDF (reference sequence). The CDR3 extends over 20 amino acids. V lost 0 bases and J 0 bases, leaving 18 bases between the germline ends. These data were likewise used in another study, on T cells of mothers and their children. That work adds: Donation came from three healthy Caucasian mothers together with their six children. From each mother came over 9 million TCR beta CDR3 reads, and from each child came some 3.2 million. Among related mother-child pairs, overlap was slightly higher than in unrelated pairs, though not significantly.

The chain employs TRBV15 and TRBJ1-6; possible D gene TRBD1, 6 bases. What was sequenced was blood. This receptor was taken from a boy between 10 and 17 years old in good health. DNA of the CDR3: TGTGCCACCAGCAGAGATCCGGAGGGGGACATCAGCTCCTATAATTCACCCCTCCACTTT. This translates into CATSRDPEGDISSYNSPLHF.